The next 15 T cell receptor beta chains were all read from a single sample in a study of graft-versus-host responses after intestinal transplantation. Profiled with immunoSEQ multiplex PCR; TCRdb holds only in-frame clones, not every one. The table records 20,000 to 25,000 clones, approximately 94% of them present only once. Sequenced here: PBMCs, sampled 156 days after intestinal transplant. These receptors were collected from a human patient who received an intestinal transplant, so some T cells may come from the graft donor.

The V and J genes are TRBV13 and TRBJ2-7; no definite D call. This CDR3 has 14 amino acids. Germline V gene data show CDR1 as PRHDT and CDR2 as FYEKMQ (reference sequence). V lost 0 bases and J 0 bases, leaving 6 bases between the germline ends. CDR3 residues: CASSLGRSSYEQYF. The CDR3, as DNA: TGTGCCAGCAGCTTAGGACGGAGCTCCTACGAGCAGTACTTC.

The chain joins TRBV11-3 to TRBJ2-7; the match to TRBD2 covers 8 bases. The CDR3 spans 19 residues. Germline CDR1 SGHNT, CDR2 YENEEA. V dropped 4 bases and J dropped 3; count of bases not matched to a gene: 20. The CDR3 nucleotides are TGTGCCAGCAGCTCAAATCCGGGACTAGGCACCCGGGACTTCTACGAGCAGTACTTC. It encodes CASSSNPGLGTRDFYEQYF.

J is TRBJ2-3 and V is TRBV9; 10 bases map to TRBD2. The germline CDR1 and CDR2 sequences are SGDLS and YYNGEE. This CDR3 region has 16 residues. V was pared by 4 bases and J by 4 bases, with 9 bases of the junction left unmatched. CDR3 in DNA: TGTGCCAGCAGCTTGGAGAGCGGGGGGGCTCCAGATACGCAGTATTTT. It yields the protein CASSLESGGAPDTQYF.

This clone was seen once. The chain joins TRBV5-1 to TRBJ2-7, with TRBD1 matching over 10 bases. Germline V gives CDR1 SGHRS, CDR2 YFSETQ. Trimming took 0 bases from V and 2 from J; bases not matched to a gene: 2. The CDR3 is made up of 15 amino acids. CDR3 coding DNA: TGCGCCAGCAGCTTGGTTGGACAGGGGGCCTACGAGCAGTACTTC. It translates to CASSLVGQGAYEQYF.

This chain uses TRBV5-6 with TRBJ2-5, with D perhaps assigned TRBD1 or TRBD2 (5 bases each). This CDR3 comprises 14 residues. Per the germline V gene, CDR1 is SGHDT and CDR2 is YYEEEE. The V gene lost 2 bases and the J gene lost 1 base, with 9 bases spanning the gap. The CDR3 is CASSFGAPQETQYF. The DNA of the CDR3 is TGTGCCAGCAGCTTCGGGGCCCCCCAAGAGACCCAGTACTTC.

This chain connects TRBV27 to TRBJ1-1; D may be TRBD1 (6 bases). The V gene's germline CDR1 is MNHEY and CDR2 SMNVEV (reference sequence). V was clipped by 5 bases and J by 2 bases, with 12 bases between them. CDR3 length equals 14 residues. The CDR3 region is CASSTGLFNTEAFF. The DNA for the CDR3 is TGTGCCAGCAGTACAGGGTTATTTAACACTGAAGCTTTCTTT.

The chain has TRBV18 and TRBJ1-1; D is unclear. CDR1 and CDR2 from the germline V gene are KGHSH and LQKENI. The V end lost 8 bases, the J end lost 1 base, and 8 bases lay between the germline ends. This CDR3 comprises 12 residues. This chain's CDR3 is CASPPENTEAFF. The CDR3 DNA is TGTGCCAGCCCCCCGGAGAACACTGAAGCTTTCTTT.

The rearrangement joins TRBV28 to TRBJ2-1; tentatively, D is TRBD1 (6 bases). Deletions cut 3 bases from V and 6 bases from J, with 15 bases between. The CDR3 has 15 residues. Germline-derived CDR1 and CDR2 are MDHEN and SYDVKM. The CDR3 reads CASSFSGQGPNEQFF. The CDR3 DNA follows: TGTGCCAGCAGTTTTTCTGGGCAGGGGCCCAATGAGCAGTTCTTC. Full variable domain (rest looked up from reference TRBV28 and TRBJ2-1): DVKVTQSSRYLVKRTGEKVFLECVQDMDHENMFWYRQDPGLGLRLIYFSYDVKMKEKGDIPEGYSVSREKKERFSLILESASTNQTSMYLCASSFSGQGPNEQFFGPGTRLTVL.

The chain is built from TRBV29-1 and TRBJ1-4, with a weak D call TRBD1 (5 bases). There are 12 residues in the CDR3. The V end was cut by 5 bases, the J end by 8 bases, with 12 bases between. From germline, CDR1 is SQVTM and CDR2 ANQGSEA. In DNA form, the CDR3 reads TGCAGCGTTTGCAGGGTGGGCGAAAAACTGTTTTTT. This translates into CSVCRVGEKLFF. The whole variable domain, remainder taken from reference TRBV29-1 and TRBJ1-4, is SAVISQKPSRDICQRGTSLTIQCQVDSQVTMMFWYRQQPGQSLTLIATANQGSEATYESGFVIDKFPISRPNLTFSTLTVSNMSPEDSSIYLCSVCRVGEKLFFGSGTQLSVL.

The chain links TRBV1 to TRBJ2-6. TRBV1 represents a pseudogene. There are 18 residues in the CDR3. In DNA form, the CDR3 reads TGCACCAGCAGTCGGTGCTGTTGTGCACAAAGTCGGGCCAACGTCCTGACTTTC. It is translated as CTSSRCCCAQSRANVLTF.

The genes are TRBV27 and TRBJ1-5, with 7 bases lining up with TRBD1. The CDR3 sequence is 15 residues long. Germline CDR1 is MNHEY and CDR2 is SMNVEV (reference sequence). Trimming cost V 6 bases and J 4 bases; bases outside gene matches: 9. CDR3 in DNA: TGTGCCAGCAGCCCGACCCGGGACAGTAATCAGCCCCAGCATTTT. It codes for CASSPTRDSNQPQHF.

The V gene is TRBV4-1, the J gene TRBJ1-4; D might be TRBD1 (6 bases). The CDR3 has 16 residues. V was pared by 4 bases and J by 2 bases, with 14 bases between. Germline V lookup: CDR1 MGHRA, CDR2 YSYEKL. The CDR3 coding sequence is TGCGCCAGCAGCCGGGGGCCCCGGGGGACTAATGAAAAACTGTTTTTT. It is translated as CASSRGPRGTNEKLFF.

In this sample, this clone turned up once. The gene calls are TRBV4-2 and TRBJ2-3, with 10 bases aligning to TRBD2. The length of the CDR3 is 16 residues. V lost 0 bases and J lost 6; bases outside the gene matches: 6. The germline CDR1 and CDR2 sequences are LGHNA and YNFKEQ. The CDR3 coding sequence is TGTGCCAGCAGCCAAGACAGCGGGAGGGGAGCTGATACGCAGTATTTT. This translates into CASSQDSGRGADTQYF.

A single count supports this clone. The J gene is TRBJ1-5, the V gene TRBV15, with TRBD1 identical over 8 bases. The CDR3 is made up of 20 amino acids. The V segment lost 1 base and the J segment 6 bases; nucleotides outside the gene matches: 20. Germline CDR1 LNHNV, CDR2 YYDKDF (reference sequence). The chain's CDR3 is CATSRGYLGQGTFSPQPQHF. In DNA form, the CDR3 reads TGTGCCACCAGCAGAGGTTATTTAGGACAGGGAACATTTAGCCCTCAGCCCCAGCATTTT.

The chain is built from TRBV5-6 and TRBJ1-2, with D possibly matching TRBD1 (6 bases). This CDR3 spans 16 amino acids. The germline CDR1 and CDR2 sequences are SGHDT and YYEEEE. V lost 5 bases to trimming and J lost 0 bases, with 17 bases between them. Here the CDR3 DNA reads TGTGCCAGCAGACCACAGGGTTTGGGAACTAACTATGGCTACACCTTC. This encodes CASRPQGLGTNYGYTF. The whole variable domain, filled in from reference TRBV5-6 and TRBJ1-2, reads DAGVTQSPTHLIKTRGQQVTLRCSPKSGHDTVSWYQQALGQGPQFIFQYYEEEERQRGNFPDRFSGHQFPNYSSELNVNALLLGDSALYLCASRPQGLGTNYGYTFGSGTRLTVV.